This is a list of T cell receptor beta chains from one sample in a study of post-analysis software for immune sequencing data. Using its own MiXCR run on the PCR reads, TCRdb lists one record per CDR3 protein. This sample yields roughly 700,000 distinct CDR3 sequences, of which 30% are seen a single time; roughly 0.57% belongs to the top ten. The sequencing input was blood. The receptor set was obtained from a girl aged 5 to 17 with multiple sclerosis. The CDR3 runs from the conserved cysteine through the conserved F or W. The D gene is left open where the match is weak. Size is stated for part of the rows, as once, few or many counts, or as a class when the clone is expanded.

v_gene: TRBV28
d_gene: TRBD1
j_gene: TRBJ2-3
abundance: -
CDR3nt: TGTGCCAGCAGTTCTTCCGGACAGGGGGCAGATACGCAGTATTTT
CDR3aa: CASSSSGQGADTQYF

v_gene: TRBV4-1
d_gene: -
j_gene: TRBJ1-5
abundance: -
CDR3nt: TGCGCCAGCAGCCAAGCTTTGTCGGGGGTTCAGCCCCAGCATTTT
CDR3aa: CASSQALSGVQPQHF

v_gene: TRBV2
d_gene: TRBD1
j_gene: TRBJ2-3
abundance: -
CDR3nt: TGTGCCAGCATAGGAAGACAGGGCCCGCAGTATTTT
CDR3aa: CASIGRQGPQYF

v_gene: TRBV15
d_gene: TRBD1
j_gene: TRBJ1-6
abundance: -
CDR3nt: TGTGCCACCAGCGGGAAAGCCAGGGGGTGGAATTCACCCCTCCACTTT
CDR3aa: CATSGKARGWNSPLHF

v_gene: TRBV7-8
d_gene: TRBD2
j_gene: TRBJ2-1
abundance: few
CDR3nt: TGTGCCAGCCGACCCGGGACTAGCGGGAGCGGATCGCCCTACAATGAGCAGTTCTTC
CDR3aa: CASRPGTSGSGSPYNEQFF

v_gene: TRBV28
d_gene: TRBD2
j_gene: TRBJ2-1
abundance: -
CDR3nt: TGTGCCAGCAGTTTGATGAGCGGGGGGCAACACGACAATGAGCAGTTCTTC
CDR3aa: CASSLMSGGQHDNEQFF

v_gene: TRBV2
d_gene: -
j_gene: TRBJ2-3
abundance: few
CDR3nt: TGTGCCAGCCGACTTTTTTCGGATACGCAGTATTTT
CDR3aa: CASRLFSDTQYF

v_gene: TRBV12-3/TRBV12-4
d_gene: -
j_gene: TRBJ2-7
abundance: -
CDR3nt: TGTGCCAGCAGTTCGCACCGGGCCCGGATTCAAATGACCTACGAGCAGTACTTC
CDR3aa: CASSSHRARIQMTYEQYF

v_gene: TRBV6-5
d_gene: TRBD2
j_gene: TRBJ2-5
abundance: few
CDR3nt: TGTGCCAGCAGTTACCGCGTCTTTAGCGGGATTCAAGAGACCCAGTACTTC
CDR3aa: CASSYRVFSGIQETQYF

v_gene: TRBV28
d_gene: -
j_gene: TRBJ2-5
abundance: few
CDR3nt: TGTGCCAGCAGTTTCAAGGGCTACCAAGAGACCCAGTACTTC
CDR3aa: CASSFKGYQETQYF

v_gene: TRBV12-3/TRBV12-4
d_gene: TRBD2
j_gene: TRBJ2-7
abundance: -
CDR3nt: TGTGCCAGCAGTTTCACTAGCGGGAATTACAATGAGCAGTACTTC
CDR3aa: CASSFTSGNYNEQYF

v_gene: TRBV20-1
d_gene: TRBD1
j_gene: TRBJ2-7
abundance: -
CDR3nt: TGCAGTGCTAGAGACGACAGGGCGACGGGGGAGCAGTACTTC
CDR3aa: CSARDDRATGEQYF

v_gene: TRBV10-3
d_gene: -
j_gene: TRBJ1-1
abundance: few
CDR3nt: TGTGCCATCAGTGAGTCGTTCGGGAACACTGAAGCTTTCTTT
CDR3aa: CAISESFGNTEAFF

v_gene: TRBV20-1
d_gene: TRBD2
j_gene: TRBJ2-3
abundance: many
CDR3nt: TGCAGTGCTAGTATTGCGGGAGTGGATACGCAGTATTTT
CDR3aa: CSASIAGVDTQYF

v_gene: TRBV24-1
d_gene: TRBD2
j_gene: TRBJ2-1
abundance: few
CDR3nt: TGTGCCACCAGTGACCCGGGACTAGCGGGGTATGAGCAGTTCTTC
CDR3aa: CATSDPGLAGYEQFF

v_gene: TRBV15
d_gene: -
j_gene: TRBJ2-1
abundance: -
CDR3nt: TGTGCCACCAGTAAGAGGGGGGGCTCCTACAATGAGCAGTTCTTC
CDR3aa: CATSKRGGSYNEQFF

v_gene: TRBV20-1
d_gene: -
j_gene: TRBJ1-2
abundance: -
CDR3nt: TGCAGTGCTAGAGACATCCTGGGTAACTATGGCTACACCTTC
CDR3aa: CSARDILGNYGYTF

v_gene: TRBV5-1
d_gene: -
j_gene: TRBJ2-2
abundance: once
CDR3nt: TGCGCCAGCAGCCCTGGGTTGTCCGGGGAGCTGTTTTTT
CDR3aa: CASSPGLSGELFF

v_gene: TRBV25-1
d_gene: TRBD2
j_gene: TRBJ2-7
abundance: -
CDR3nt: TGTGCCAGCAGTGAAAAGAGCGGGGCTCAGATGTACTTC
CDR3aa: CASSEKSGAQMYF

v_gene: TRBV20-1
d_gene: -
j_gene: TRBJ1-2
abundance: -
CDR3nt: TGCAGTGCTAGAGAGGGGGTGAGAGGCTACACCTTC
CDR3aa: CSAREGVRGYTF

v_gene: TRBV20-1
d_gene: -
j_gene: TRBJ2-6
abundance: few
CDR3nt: TGCAGTGCAACGTACTCTGGGGCCAACGTCCTGACTTTC
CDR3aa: CSATYSGANVLTF

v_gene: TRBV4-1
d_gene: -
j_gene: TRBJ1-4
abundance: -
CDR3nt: TGCGCCAGCAGCCAACTGGGGGTTGAAAAACTGTTTTTT
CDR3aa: CASSQLGVEKLFF

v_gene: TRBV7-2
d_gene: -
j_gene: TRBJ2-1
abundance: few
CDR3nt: TGTGCCAGCGGACAGGCGGGACAGAACAATGAGCAGTTCTTC
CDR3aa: CASGQAGQNNEQFF

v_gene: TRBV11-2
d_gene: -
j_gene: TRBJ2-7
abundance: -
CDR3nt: TGTGCCAGCAGCGACACAGGGCCTCCCTACGAGCAGTACTTC
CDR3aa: CASSDTGPPYEQYF

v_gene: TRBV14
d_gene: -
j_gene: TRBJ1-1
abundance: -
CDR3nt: TGTGCCAGCAGCCTAACGGGGGTATACACTGAAGCTTTCTTT
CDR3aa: CASSLTGVYTEAFF

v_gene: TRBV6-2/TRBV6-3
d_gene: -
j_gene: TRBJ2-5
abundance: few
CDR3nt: TGTGCCAGCAGTTACTCGCCCAGGACAAACGAAGAGACCCAGTACTTC
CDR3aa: CASSYSPRTNEETQYF

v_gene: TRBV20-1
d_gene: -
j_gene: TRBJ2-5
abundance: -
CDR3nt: TGCAGTGCCACCGGACCTAGCTGGCAGCGGTACTTC
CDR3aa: CSATGPSWQRYF

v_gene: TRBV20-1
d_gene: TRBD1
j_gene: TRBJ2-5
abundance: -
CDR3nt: TGCAACCCCCGTTGGACAGGGCAAGAGACCCAGTACTTC
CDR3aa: CNPRWTGQETQYF

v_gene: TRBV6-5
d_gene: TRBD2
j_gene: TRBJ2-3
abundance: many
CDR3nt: TGTGCCAGCAGTCGACTAGCGGGCGAGTCTGATACGCAGTATTTT
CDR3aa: CASSRLAGESDTQYF

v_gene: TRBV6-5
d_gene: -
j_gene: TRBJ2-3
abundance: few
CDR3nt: TGTGCCAGCAGTATTGTGGTAGGCACAGATACGCAGTATTTT
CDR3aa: CASSIVVGTDTQYF

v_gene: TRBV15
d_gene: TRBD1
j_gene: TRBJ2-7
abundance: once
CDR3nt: TGTGCCACCAGCAAACACAGGGACAGTATCTACGAGCAGTACTTC
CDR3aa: CATSKHRDSIYEQYF

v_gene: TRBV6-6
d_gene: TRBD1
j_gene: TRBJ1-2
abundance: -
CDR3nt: TGTGCCAGCAGTTACCCCCGGACAGGGGATAACTATGGCTACACCTTC
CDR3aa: CASSYPRTGDNYGYTF